Below are 2 T cell receptor beta chains sequenced from a single sample in a study of CD8+CD57+ T cells in acquired aplastic anemia. The template for TCR beta VDJ and CDR3 sequence profiling was genomic DNA. Using its own MiXCR run on the reads, TCRdb lists one record per CDR3 protein. The sample has about 160,000 distinct CDR3 sequences, under 55% seen once. Patients chosen for sequencing had shown CD8+CD57+ cell expansion by flow cytometry. The sequenced sample consisted of sorted CD4+, CD8+, or CD8+CD57+ T cells (not recorded which) from PBMCs. The receptors originated from a human donor with aplastic anemia.

This clonotype was found many times. The genes are TRBV13 and TRBJ2-5; no clear D gene. In germline, CDR1 is PRHDT, CDR2 FYEKMQ (reference sequence). This CDR3 is 13 amino acids long. Trimming pared 0 bases from V and 7 bases from J, leaving 9 bases between. This CDR3 reads CASSLGERGTQYF. DNA of the CDR3: TGTGCCAGCAGCTTAGGTGAAAGAGGGACCCAGTACTTC.

This sequence joins TRBV7-3 and TRBJ2-7, with D possibly matching TRBD2 (8 bases). Germline V gives CDR1 SGHTA, CDR2 FQGTGA. The CDR3 covers 16 residues. Trimming left V 6 bases short and J 5 bases short, with 23 bases between. The CDR3 loop is CASRPTSGTAGDEQYF. CDR3 coding DNA: TGTGCCAGCAGACCAACCTCCGGGACAGCGGGGGACGAGCAGTACTTC.